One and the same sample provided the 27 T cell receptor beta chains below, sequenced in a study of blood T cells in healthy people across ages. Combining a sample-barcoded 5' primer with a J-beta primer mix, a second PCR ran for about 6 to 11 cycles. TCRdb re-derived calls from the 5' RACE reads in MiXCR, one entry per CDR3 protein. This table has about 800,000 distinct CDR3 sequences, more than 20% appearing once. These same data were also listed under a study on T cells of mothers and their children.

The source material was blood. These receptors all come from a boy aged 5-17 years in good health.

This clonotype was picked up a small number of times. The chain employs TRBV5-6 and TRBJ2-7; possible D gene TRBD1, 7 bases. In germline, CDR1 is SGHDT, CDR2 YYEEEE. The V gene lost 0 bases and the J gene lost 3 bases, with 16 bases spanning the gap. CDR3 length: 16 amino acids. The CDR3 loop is CASSLGGTDLLYEQYF. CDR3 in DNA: TGTGCCAGCAGCTTGGGCGGGACAGACCTACTCTACGAGCAGTACTTC.

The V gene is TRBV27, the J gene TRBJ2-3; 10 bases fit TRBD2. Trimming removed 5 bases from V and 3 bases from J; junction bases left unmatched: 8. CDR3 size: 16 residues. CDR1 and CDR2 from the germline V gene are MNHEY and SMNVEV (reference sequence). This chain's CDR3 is CASSPASGRWTDTQYF. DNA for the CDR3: TGTGCCAGCAGTCCCGCTAGCGGGAGATGGACAGATACGCAGTATTTT.

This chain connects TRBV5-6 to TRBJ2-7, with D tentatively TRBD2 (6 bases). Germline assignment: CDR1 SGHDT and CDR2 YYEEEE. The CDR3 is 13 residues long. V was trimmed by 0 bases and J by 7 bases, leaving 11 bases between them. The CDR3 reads CASSLGGMSEQYF. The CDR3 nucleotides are TGTGCCAGCAGCTTGGGCGGGATGAGTGAGCAGTACTTC.

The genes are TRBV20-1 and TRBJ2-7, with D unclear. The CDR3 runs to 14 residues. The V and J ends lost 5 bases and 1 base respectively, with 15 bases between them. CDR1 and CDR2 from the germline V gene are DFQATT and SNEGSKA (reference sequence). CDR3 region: CSAFGPTVSYEQYF. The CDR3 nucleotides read TGCAGTGCTTTTGGACCAACCGTTTCCTACGAGCAGTACTTC.

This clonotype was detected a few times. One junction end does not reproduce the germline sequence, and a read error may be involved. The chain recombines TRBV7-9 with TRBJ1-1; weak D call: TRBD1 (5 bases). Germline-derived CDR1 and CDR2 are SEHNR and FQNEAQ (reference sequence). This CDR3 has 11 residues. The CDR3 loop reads CASRGLTEVFF. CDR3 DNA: TGTGCCAGCAGGGGACTCACTGAAGTTTTCTTT.

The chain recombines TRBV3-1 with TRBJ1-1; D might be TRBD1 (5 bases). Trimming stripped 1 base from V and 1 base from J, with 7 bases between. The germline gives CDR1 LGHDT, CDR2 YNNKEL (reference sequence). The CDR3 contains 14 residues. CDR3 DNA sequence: TGTGCCAGCAGCCAAGGGGGCCCGAACACTGAAGCTTTCTTT. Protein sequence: CASSQGGPNTEAFF.

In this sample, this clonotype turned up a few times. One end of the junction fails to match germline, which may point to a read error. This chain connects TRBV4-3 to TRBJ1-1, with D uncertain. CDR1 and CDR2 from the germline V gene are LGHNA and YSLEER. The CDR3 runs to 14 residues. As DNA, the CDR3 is TGCACCAGCAGCCAAGAGGGCGTGGGCACTGAAGCTTTCTTT. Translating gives CTSSQEGVGTEAFF.

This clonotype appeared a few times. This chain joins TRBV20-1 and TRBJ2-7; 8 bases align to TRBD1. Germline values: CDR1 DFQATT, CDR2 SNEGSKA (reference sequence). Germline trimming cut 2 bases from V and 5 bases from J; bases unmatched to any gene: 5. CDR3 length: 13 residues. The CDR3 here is CSARRRGLDEQYF. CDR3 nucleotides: TGCAGTGCTAGACGCAGGGGGCTCGACGAGCAGTACTTC.

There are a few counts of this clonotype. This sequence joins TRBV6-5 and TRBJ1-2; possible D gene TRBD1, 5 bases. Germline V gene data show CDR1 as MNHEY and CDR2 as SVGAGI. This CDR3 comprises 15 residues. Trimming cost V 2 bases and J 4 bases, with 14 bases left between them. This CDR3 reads CASSYDPGSPYGYTF. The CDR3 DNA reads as TGTGCCAGCAGTTACGATCCAGGGTCACCCTATGGCTACACCTTC.

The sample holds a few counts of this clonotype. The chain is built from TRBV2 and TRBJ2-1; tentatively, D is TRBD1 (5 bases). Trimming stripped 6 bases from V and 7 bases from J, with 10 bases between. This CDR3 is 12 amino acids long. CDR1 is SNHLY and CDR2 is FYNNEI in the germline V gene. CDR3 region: CASRDMANEQFF. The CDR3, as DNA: TGTGCCAGCAGGGACATGGCTAATGAGCAGTTCTTC. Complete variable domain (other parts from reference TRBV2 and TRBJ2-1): EPEVTQTPSHQVTQMGQEVILRCVPISNHLYFYWYRQILGQKVEFLVSFYNNEISEKSEIFDDQFSVERPDGSNFTLKIRSTKLEDSAMYFCASRDMANEQFFGPGTRLTVL.

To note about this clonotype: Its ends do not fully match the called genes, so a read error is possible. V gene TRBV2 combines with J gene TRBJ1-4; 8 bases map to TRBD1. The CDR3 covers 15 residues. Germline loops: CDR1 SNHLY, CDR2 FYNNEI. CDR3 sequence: CASSDTGGSNGKLFF. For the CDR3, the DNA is TGTGCCAGCAGTGATACAGGGGGATCTAATGGAAAACTGTTTTTT.

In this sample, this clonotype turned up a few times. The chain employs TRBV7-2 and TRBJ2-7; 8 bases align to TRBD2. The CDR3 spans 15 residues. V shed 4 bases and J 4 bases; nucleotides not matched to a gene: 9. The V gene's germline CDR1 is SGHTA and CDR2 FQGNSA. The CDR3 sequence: CASSSRGGGTYEQYF. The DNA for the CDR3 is TGTGCCAGCAGCTCCCGCGGCGGGGGGACTTACGAGCAGTACTTC.

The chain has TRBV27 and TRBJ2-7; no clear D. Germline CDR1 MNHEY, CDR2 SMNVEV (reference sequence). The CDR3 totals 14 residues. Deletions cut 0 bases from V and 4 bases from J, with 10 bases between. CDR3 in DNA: TGTGCCAGCAGTTTATCCCCCCAGGCGTACGAGCAGTACTTC. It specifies CASSLSPQAYEQYF.

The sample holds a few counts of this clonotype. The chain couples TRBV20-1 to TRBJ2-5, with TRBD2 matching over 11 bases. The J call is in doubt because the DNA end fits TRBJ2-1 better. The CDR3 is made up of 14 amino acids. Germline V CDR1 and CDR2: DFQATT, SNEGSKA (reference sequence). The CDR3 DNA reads TGCAGTGCTCCTACTAGCGGGAGACGCAATGAGCAGTTCTTC. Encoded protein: CSAPTSGRRNEQFF.

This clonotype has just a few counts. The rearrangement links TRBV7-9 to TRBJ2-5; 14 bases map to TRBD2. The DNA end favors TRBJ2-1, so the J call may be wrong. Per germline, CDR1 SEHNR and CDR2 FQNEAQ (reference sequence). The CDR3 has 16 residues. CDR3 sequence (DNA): TGTGCCAGCACCTACCCGACTAGCGGGGGGGCTGGTGAGCAGTTCTTC. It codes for CASTYPTSGGAGEQFF.

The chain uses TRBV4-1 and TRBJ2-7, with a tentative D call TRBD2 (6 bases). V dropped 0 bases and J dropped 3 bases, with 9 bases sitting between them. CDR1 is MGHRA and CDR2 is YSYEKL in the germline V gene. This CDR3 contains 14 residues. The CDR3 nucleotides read TGCGCCAGCAGCCAAGAACCTAGCGACTACGAGCAGTACTTC. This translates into CASSQEPSDYEQYF.

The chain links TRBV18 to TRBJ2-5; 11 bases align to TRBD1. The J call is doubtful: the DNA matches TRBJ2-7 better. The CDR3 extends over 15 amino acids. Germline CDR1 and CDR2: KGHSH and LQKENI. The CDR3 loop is CASSPRGTGGYEQYF. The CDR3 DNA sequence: TGTGCCAGCTCACCCAGAGGGACAGGGGGCTACGAGCAGTACTTC.

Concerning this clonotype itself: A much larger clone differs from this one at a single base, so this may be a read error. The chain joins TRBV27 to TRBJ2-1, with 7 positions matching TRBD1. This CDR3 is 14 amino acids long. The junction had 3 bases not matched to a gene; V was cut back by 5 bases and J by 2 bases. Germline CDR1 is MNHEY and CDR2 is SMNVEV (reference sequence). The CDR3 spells CASSIQGPYNEQFF. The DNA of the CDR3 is TGTGCCAGCAGTATACAGGGGCCCTACAATGAGCAGTTCTTC.

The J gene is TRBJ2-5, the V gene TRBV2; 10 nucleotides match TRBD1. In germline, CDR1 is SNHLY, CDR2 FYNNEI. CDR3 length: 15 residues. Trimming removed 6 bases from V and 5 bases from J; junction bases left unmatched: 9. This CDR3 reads CASRMTGGELETQYF. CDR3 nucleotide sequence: TGTGCCAGCAGGATGACAGGGGGCGAGTTGGAGACCCAGTACTTC. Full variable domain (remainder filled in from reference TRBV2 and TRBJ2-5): EPEVTQTPSHQVTQMGQEVILRCVPISNHLYFYWYRQILGQKVEFLVSFYNNEISEKSEIFDDQFSVERPDGSNFTLKIRSTKLEDSAMYFCASRMTGGELETQYFGPGTRLLVL.

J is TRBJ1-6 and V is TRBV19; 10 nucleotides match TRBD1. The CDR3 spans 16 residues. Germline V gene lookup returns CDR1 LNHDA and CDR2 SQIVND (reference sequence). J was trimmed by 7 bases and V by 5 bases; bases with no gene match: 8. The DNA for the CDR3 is TGTGCCAGTAGTTCTGGGACAGGGGTGGAGAATTCACCCCTCCACTTT. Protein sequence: CASSSGTGVENSPLHF. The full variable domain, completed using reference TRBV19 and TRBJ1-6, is DGGITQSPKYLFRKEGQNVTLSCEQNLNHDAMYWYRQDPGQGLRLIYYSQIVNDFQKGDIAEGYSVSREKKESFPLTVTSAQKNPTAFYLCASSSGTGVENSPLHFGNGTRLTVT.

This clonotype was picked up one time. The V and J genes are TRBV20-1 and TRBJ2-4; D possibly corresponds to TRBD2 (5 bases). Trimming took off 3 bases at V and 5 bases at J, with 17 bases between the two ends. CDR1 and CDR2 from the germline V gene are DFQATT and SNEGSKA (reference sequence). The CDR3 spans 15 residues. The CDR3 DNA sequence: TGCAGTGCTAGGGAGGTGAGCTTGGGCGAAAACATTCAGTACTTC. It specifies CSAREVSLGENIQYF.

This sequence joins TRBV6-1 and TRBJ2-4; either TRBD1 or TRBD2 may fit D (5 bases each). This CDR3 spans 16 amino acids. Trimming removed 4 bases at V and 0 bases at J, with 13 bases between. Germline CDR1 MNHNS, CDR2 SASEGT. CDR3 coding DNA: TGTGCCAGCAGTGGGATGGGGGTACTAGCCAAAAACATTCAGTACTTC. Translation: CASSGMGVLAKNIQYF.

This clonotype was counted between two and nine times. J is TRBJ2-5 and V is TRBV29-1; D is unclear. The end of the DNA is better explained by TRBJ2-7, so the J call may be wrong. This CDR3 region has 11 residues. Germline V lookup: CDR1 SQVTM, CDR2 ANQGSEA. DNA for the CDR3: TGCAGCGTTGGGCCTTCCTACGAGCAGTACTTC. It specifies CSVGPSYEQYF.

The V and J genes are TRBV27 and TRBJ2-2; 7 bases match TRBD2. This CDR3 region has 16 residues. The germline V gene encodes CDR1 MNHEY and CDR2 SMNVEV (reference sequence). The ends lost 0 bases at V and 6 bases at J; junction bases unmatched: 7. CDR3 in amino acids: CASSLSGLVTAGELFF. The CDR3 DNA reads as TGTGCCAGCAGTTTATCTGGACTAGTAACTGCCGGGGAGCTGTTTTTT.

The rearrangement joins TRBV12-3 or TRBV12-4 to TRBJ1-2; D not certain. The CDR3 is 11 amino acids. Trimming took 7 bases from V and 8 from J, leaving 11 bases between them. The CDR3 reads CASTPMRGYTF. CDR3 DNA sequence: TGTGCCAGCACTCCCATGAGGGGCTACACCTTC.

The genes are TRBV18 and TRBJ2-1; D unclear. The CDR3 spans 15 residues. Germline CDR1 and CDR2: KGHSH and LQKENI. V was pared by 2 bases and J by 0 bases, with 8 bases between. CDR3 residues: CASSPDTISYNEQFF. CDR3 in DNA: TGTGCCAGCTCACCAGACACGATCTCCTACAATGAGCAGTTCTTC.

CDR3 DNA sequence: TGTGCCAGCAGCGAGAGTATCGGGGGCGCATACAATGAGCAGTTCTTC. It is translated as CASSESIGGAYNEQFF. The rearrangement uses TRBV9 and TRBJ2-1, with D perhaps TRBD1 or TRBD2 (6 bases each). CDR1 is SGDLS, CDR2 YYNGEE, per germline. CDR3 length equals 16 residues. Deletions cut 3 bases from V and 4 bases from J, with 17 bases between.